This TCR beta chain was profiled in a study of response to subunit inactivated influenza vaccine. Study results and limitations: Authors suggested that a seasonal influenza vaccination recruits few new T cells each time.

This clonotype turned up a few times. What it binds is not known. Trimming removed 1 base at V and 2 bases at J, with 12 bases between. The CDR3 spans 15 residues. Germline CDR1 SGHVS, CDR2 FNYEAQ. MiXCR, applied by TCRdb to the RT-PCR reads, yields one record per CDR3 protein. The table includes hundreds of thousands of distinct CDR3 sequences, 11% to 15% detected once. This chain connects TRBV7-6 to TRBJ2-7, with D unresolved. Specimen: PBMCs from blood, collected 14 days before vaccination. This receptor was taken from a man aged 50-60 years who received an inactivated influenza vaccine. The CDR3 loop reads CASSLEAARAYEQYF. The CDR3 DNA reads TGTGCCAGCAGCTTAGAGGCCGCCAGAGCCTACGAGCAGTACTTC.